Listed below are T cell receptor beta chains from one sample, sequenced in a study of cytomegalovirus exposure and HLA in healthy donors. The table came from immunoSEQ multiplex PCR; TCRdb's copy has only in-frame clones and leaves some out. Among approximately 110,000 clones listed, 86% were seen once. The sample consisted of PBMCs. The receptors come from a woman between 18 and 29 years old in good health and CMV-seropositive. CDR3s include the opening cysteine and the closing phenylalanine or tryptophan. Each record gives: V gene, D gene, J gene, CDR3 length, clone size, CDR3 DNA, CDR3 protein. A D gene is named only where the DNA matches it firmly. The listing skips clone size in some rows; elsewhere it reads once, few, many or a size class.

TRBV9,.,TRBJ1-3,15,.,TGTGCCAGCACCCTCACCGGGGGCTCTGGAAACACCATATATTTT,CASTLTGGSGNTIYF
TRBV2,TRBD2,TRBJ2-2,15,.,TGTGCCAGCAGTCGACTAGCGGGAGAAGCCGGGGAGCTGTTTTTT,CASSRLAGEAGELFF
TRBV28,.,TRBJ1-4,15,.,TGTGCCAGCAGTCTCAGGGGCCAAACTAATGAAAAACTGTTTTTT,CASSLRGQTNEKLFF
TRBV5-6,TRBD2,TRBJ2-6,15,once,TGTGCCAGCGGACGGGGGGGCTCTGGGGCCAACGTCCTGACTTTC,CASGRGGSGANVLTF
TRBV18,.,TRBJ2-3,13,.,TGTGCCAGCTCTTCAGGGCCGACGGATACGCAGTATTTT,CASSSGPTDTQYF
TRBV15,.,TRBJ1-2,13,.,TGTGCCACCAGCCCCGACACTAACTATGGCTACACCTTC,CATSPDTNYGYTF
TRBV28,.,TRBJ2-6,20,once,TGTGCCAGCAGTACCGCTCAGGGGGGCAGGCCTTTATCTGGGGCCAACGTCCTGACTTTC,CASSTAQGGRPLSGANVLTF
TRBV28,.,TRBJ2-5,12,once,TGTGCCAGCAGCGTAGTGAGGGAGACCCAGTACTTC,CASSVVRETQYF
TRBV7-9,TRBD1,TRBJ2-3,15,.,TGTGCCAGCAGCTTAAAAACAGGGGCAACAGATACGCAGTATTTT,CASSLKTGATDTQYF
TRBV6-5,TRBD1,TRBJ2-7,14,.,TGTGCCAGCAGTTACGACAGGGGAGGCTACGAGCAGTACTTC,CASSYDRGGYEQYF
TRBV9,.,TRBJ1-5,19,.,TGTGCCAGCAGCCCGAGAGGCAGCTCTGGTCCCGGTTGGAATCAGCCCCAGCATTTT,CASSPRGSSGPGWNQPQHF
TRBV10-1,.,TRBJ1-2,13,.,TGCGCCAGAATCCCGACAGTACTCTATGGCTACACCTTC,CARIPTVLYGYTF
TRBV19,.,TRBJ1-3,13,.,TGTGCCAGTAGTTACATCTCTGGAAACACCATATATTTT,CASSYISGNTIYF
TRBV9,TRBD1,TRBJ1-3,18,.,TGTGCCAGCAGCCTCCGGACAGGGAAGGATATATCTGGAAACACCATATATTTT,CASSLRTGKDISGNTIYF
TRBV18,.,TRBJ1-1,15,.,TGTGCCAGCTCACCAATCAGGGGCGGTAACACTGAAGCTTTCTTT,CASSPIRGGNTEAFF
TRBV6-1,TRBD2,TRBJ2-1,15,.,TGTGCCAGCAGTGAGTCTAGCGGGGCTACGGATGAGCAGTTCTTC,CASSESSGATDEQFF
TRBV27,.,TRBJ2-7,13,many,TGTGCCAGCAAACCTGGCACGTCCTACGAGCAGTACTTC,CASKPGTSYEQYF
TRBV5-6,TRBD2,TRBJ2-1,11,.,TGTGCCAGCAGGGGGAGGGGAGAGCAGTTCTTC,CASRGRGEQFF
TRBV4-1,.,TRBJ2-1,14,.,TGCGCCAGCGCCCCGGCAGGGACTTACAATGAGCAGTTCTTC,CASAPAGTYNEQFF
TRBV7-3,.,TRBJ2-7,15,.,TGTGCCAGCAGCTTAACAGGCAGGGGAACCTACGAGCAGTACTTC,CASSLTGRGTYEQYF
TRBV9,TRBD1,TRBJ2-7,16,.,TGTGCCAGCAGCGCAGGGGACAGGACGTCCTCCTACGAGCAGTACTTC,CASSAGDRTSSYEQYF
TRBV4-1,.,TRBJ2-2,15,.,TGCGCCAGCAGCCATCCCCTACAGGGTGCAGGGGAGCTGTTTTTT,CASSHPLQGAGELFF
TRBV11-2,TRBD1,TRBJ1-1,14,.,TGTGCCAGCAGCCGGGACAGGGGATATACTGAAGCTTTCTTT,CASSRDRGYTEAFF
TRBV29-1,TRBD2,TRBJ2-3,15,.,TGCAGCGTTGGGGGGACTAGCGGGATTTTGGATACGCAGTATTTT,CSVGGTSGILDTQYF
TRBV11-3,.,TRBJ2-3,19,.,TGTGCCAGCAGTAAGGGGCAGCCGATAATCCCAGGGAGCACAGATACGCAGTATTTT,CASSKGQPIIPGSTDTQYF
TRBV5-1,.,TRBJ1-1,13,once,TGCGCCAGCAGTACCCTTACTTCCACTGAAGCTTTCTTT,CASSTLTSTEAFF
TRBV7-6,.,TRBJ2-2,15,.,TGTGCCAGCAGCCCGTTCGGGACAAAAACCGGGGAGCTGTTTTTT,CASSPFGTKTGELFF
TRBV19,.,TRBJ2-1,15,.,TGTGCCAGTAGTTACCTCAGACAGACCTACAATGAGCAGTTCTTC,CASSYLRQTYNEQFF
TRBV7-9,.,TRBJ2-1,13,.,TGTGCCAGCAGCAAAGAGAACCACAATGAGCAGTTCTTC,CASSKENHNEQFF
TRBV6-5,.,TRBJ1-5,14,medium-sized,TGTGCCAGCTCTACGAGTAGCCCCAATCAGCCCCAGCATTTT,CASSTSSPNQPQHF
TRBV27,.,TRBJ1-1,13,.,TGTGCCAGCAGTCCCCGACAGAACACTGAAGCTTTCTTT,CASSPRQNTEAFF
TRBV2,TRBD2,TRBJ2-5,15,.,TGTGCCAGCAGTTTGGCGGGGGGCTTAGGAGAGACCCAGTACTTC,CASSLAGGLGETQYF
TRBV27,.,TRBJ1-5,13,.,TGTGCCAGCAGTTTAGACAGCTATCAGCCCCAGCATTTT,CASSLDSYQPQHF
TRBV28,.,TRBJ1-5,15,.,TGTGCCAGCAGAGGGACGGGGGGGATTAATCAGCCCCAGCATTTT,CASRGTGGINQPQHF
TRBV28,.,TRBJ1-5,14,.,TGTGCCAGCAGTCCCGGGGGAGTCAATCAGCCCCAGCATTTT,CASSPGGVNQPQHF
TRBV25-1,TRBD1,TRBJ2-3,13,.,TGTGCCGCCGGACAGGGGGCGACAGATACGCAGTATTTT,CAAGQGATDTQYF
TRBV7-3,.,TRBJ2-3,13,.,TGTGCCAGCAGCGAACCGCTAGCGACTACGCAGTATTTT,CASSEPLATTQYF
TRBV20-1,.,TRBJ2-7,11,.,TGCAGTGTTGACAGGCCGGGGGAGCAGTACTTC,CSVDRPGEQYF
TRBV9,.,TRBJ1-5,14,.,TGTGCCAGCAGCGTAGGGACAGTCAATCAGCCCCAGCATTTT,CASSVGTVNQPQHF
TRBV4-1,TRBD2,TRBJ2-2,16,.,TGCGCCAGCAGCCGAGTGACTAGCGGGGTTGCCGGGGAGCTGTTTTTT,CASSRVTSGVAGELFF
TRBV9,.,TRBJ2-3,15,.,TGTGCCAGCAGCCCCCTTCCGGGAGGCACAGATACGCAGTATTTT,CASSPLPGGTDTQYF
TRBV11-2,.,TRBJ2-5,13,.,TGTGCCAGCAGCCCGGGGGGCCGGGAGACCCAGTACTTC,CASSPGGRETQYF
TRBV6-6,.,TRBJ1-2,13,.,TGTGCCAGCAGACAGAATCTCGACTATGGCTACACCTTC,CASRQNLDYGYTF
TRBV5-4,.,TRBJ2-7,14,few,TGTGCCAGCAGCCCCGGGGTAGATCCCTACGAGCAGTACTTC,CASSPGVDPYEQYF
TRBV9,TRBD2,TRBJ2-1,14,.,TGTGCCAGCAGCGTAGCAGCGGGAGGGGATGAGCAGTTCTTC,CASSVAAGGDEQFF
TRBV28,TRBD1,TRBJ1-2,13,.,TGTGCCACCGATGGGACAGCTCCCTATGGCTACACCTTC,CATDGTAPYGYTF
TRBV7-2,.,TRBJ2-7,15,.,TGTGCCAGCAGCTCCCGGCAGACAGCTTTGGGGGAGCAGTACTTC,CASSSRQTALGEQYF
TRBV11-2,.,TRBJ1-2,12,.,TGTGCCAGCAGCAAAATGGGCCCTTCGGACACCTTC,CASSKMGPSDTF
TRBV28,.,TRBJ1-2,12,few,TGTGCCAGCAGCACCAGGGGTAATGGCTACACCTTC,CASSTRGNGYTF
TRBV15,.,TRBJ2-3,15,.,TGTGCCACCAGCAGATTGGACAGTCCCGCAGATACGCAGTATTTT,CATSRLDSPADTQYF
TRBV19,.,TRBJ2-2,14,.,TGTGCCAGTAGGGTATGGGGGCCCGCCGGGGAGCTGTTTTTT,CASRVWGPAGELFF
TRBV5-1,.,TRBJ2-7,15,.,TGCGCCAGCAGCTTTACGACTTCCCCCGGTGACGAGCAGTACTTC,CASSFTTSPGDEQYF
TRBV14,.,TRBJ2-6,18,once,TGTGCCAGCAGCCAAGAGACAGATTTCCCCTCTGGGGCCAACGTCCTGACTTTC,CASSQETDFPSGANVLTF
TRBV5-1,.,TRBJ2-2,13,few,TGCGCCAGCAGCTGGCGGACAGTCGGGGAGCTGTTTTTT,CASSWRTVGELFF